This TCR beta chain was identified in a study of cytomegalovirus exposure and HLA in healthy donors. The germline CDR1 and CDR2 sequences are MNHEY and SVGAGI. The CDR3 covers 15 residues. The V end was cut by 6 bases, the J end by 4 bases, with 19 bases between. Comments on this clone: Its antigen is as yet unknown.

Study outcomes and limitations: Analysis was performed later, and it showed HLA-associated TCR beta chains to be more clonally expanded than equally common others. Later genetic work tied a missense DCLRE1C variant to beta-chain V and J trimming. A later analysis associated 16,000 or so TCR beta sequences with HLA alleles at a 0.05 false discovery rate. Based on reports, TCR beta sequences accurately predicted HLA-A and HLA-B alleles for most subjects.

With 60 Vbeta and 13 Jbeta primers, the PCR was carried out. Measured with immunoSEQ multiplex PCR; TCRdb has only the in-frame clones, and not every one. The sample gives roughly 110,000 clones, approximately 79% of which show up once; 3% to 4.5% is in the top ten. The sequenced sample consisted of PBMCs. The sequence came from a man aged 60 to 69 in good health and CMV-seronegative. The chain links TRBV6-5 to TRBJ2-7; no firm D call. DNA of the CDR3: TGTGCCAGCAGCTCCGACCGGGTTAGAGCGTACGAGCAGTACTTC. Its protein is CASSSDRVRAYEQYF.